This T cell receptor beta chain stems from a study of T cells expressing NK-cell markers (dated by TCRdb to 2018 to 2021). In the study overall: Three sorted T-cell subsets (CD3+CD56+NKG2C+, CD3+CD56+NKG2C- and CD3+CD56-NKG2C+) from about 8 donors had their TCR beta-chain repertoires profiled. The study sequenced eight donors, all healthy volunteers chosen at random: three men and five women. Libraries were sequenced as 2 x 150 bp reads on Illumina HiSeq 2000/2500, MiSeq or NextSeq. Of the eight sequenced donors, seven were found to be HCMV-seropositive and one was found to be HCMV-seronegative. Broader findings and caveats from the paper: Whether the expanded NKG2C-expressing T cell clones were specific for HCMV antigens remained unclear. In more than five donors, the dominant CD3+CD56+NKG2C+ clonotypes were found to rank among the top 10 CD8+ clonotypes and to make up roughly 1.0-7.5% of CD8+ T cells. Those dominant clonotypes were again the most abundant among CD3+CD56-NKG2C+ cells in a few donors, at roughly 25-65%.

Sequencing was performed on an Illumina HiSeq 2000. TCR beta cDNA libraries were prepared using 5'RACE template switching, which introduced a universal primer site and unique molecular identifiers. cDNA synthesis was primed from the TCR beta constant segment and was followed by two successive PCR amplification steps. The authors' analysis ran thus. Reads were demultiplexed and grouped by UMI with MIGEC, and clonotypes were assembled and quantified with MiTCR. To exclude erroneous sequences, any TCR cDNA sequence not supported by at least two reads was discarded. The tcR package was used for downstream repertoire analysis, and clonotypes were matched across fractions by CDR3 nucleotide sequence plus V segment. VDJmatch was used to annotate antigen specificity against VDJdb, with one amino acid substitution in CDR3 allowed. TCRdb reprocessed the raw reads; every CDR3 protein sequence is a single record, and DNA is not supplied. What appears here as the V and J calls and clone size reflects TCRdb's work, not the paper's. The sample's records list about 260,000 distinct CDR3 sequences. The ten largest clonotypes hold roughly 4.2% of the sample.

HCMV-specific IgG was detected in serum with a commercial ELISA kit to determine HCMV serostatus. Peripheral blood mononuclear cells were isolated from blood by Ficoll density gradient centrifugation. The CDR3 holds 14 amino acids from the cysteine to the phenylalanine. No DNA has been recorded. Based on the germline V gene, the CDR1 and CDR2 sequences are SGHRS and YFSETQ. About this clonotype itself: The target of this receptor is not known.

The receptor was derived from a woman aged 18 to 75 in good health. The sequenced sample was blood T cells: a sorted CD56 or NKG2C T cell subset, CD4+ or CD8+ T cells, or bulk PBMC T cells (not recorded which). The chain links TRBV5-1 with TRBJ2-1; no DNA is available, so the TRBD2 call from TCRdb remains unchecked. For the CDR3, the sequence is CASSPRERENEQFF.